This passage covers 25 T cell receptor beta chains from one sample sequenced in a study of metastatic and nonmetastatic thyroid tumors. Thyroid surgery was performed in patients who had received no treatment beforehand. TCRdb reassembled clones from the PCR reads with MiXCR. The profile shows around 21,000 clones, more than 20% of them singletons. Sequenced input: blood. Receptors were obtained from a male donor with papillary thyroid cancer or a benign thyroid nodule (not recorded which). Some clones in this sample may be carry-over from other donors' samples.

The chain recombines TRBV11-2 with TRBJ2-2; the D gene is possibly TRBD2 (5 bases). The CDR3 contains 17 residues. Germline CDR1 SGHAT, CDR2 FQNNGV. Trimming took 5 bases from V and 3 from J, leaving 19 bases between them. CDR3 in DNA: TGTGCCAGCAGCGGGTCGGGGAACAGAATACACACCGGGGAGCTGTTTTTT. Protein sequence: CASSGSGNRIHTGELFF.

The sample holds many counts of this clone. V usage is TRBV28 and J usage is TRBJ1-2; 9 bases match TRBD1. V shed 7 bases, J shed 8 bases, and the junction held 11 bases outside the gene matches. The CDR3 is 14 amino acids. Looked up from germline, CDR1 is MDHEN and CDR2 is SYDVKM. CDR3 nucleotide sequence: TGTGCCAGCAAGGCAACAGGGGGCAAACAGGGCTACACCTTC. Protein sequence: CASKATGGKQGYTF.

This clone was picked up a small number of times. Being one base from a much bigger clone, this may be a read error. The chain uses TRBV27 and TRBJ2-5; 11 bases fit TRBD1. Germline values: CDR1 MNHEY, CDR2 SMNVEV (reference sequence). With V trimmed by 5 bases and J by 4 bases, 12 bases remained unmatched. This CDR3 contains 17 residues. The DNA of the CDR3 is TGTGCCAGCAGTCCCTGGACAGGGGGCGGGTTTCCAGAGACCCAGTACTTC. The encoded protein is CASSPWTGGGFPETQYF.

To note about this clone: A much more abundant neighbour one base away suggests this may be a read error. The chain employs TRBV29-1 and TRBJ2-2; the D gene is possibly TRBD2 (5 bases). Looked up from germline, CDR1 is SQVTM and CDR2 is ANQGSEA. This CDR3 contains 13 residues. CDR3 DNA sequence: TGCATCGCTTGGAGCGGGAACACCGGGGAGCTGTTTTTT. Translating gives CIAWSGNTGELFF.

In its sample, this clone was seen many times. The gene calls are TRBV20-1 and TRBJ1-5, with unresolved D. The CDR3 runs to 18 residues. Germline V gene lookup returns CDR1 DFQATT and CDR2 SNEGSKA (reference sequence). The V gene lost 6 bases and the J gene lost 0 bases, with 24 bases spanning the gap. The CDR3 region is CSASLPDGVTYSNQPQHF. CDR3 nucleotides: TGCAGTGCAAGTTTGCCGGACGGGGTAACCTATAGCAATCAGCCCCAGCATTTT.

Comments on this clone: Its ends do not fully match the called genes, so a read error is possible. The chain carries TRBV7-6 and TRBJ1-4; D perhaps matches TRBD1 (5 bases). Germline-derived CDR1 and CDR2 are SGHVS and FNYEAQ. The CDR3 consists of 14 residues. CDR3 sequence reads: CVSSFRGVNEKLFF. DNA for the CDR3: TGTGTCAGCAGCTTCAGAGGGGTAAACGAAAAACTGTTTTTT. The full variable domain, its missing parts supplied by reference TRBV7-6 and TRBJ1-4, is GAGVSQSPRYKVTKRGQDVALRCDPISGHVSLYWYRQALGQGPEFLTYFNYEAQQDKSGLPNDRFSAERPEGSISTLTIQRTEQRDSAMYRCVSSFRGVNEKLFFGSGTQLSVL.

The count of this clone is one. The V and J genes are TRBV7-3 and TRBJ1-1, with TRBD1 matching over 8 bases. V shed 5 bases, J shed 6 bases, and the junction held 8 bases outside the gene matches. CDR3 size: 14 residues. Looked up from germline, CDR1 is SGHTA and CDR2 is FQGTGA. CDR3 loop: CASSLWTGPSEAFF. In DNA form, the CDR3 reads TGTGCCAGCAGCCTATGGACAGGGCCCTCTGAAGCTTTCTTT.

This clone showed up many times. V is TRBV29-1 and J is TRBJ2-2, with 12 bases that match TRBD2. The germline CDR1 and CDR2 sequences are SQVTM and ANQGSEA. With V trimmed by 6 bases and J by 4 bases, 6 bases remained unmatched. This CDR3 spans 15 amino acids. CDR3 protein: CSVKTSGSITGELFF. In nucleotides, the CDR3 is TGCAGCGTGAAGACTAGCGGGAGTATCACCGGGGAGCTGTTTTTT.

V is TRBV28 and J is TRBJ1-1; no firm D call. From germline, CDR1 is MDHEN and CDR2 SYDVKM. V was shortened by 3 bases and J by 5 bases, with 16 bases between the two germline ends. The CDR3 extends over 15 amino acids. The CDR3 region has the DNA TGTGCCAGCAGTTTTCTGGCAGGTAAGGCTACTGAAGCTTTCTTT. Amino acid sequence: CASSFLAGKATEAFF.

The sample holds one count of this clone. The J gene is TRBJ2-1, the V gene TRBV5-1; no clear D gene. The CDR3 loop spans 14 amino acids. The germline V gene encodes CDR1 SGHRS and CDR2 YFSETQ. V lost 0 bases to trimming and J lost 5 bases, with 9 bases between them. CDR3 coding DNA: TGCGCCAGCAGCTTGGTGTCAGCAAACAATGAGCAGTTCTTC. Translated: CASSLVSANNEQFF.

The chain combines TRBV4-2 with TRBJ2-7, with TRBD2 matching 12 bases. J gave up 3 bases and V 0 bases, and 12 bases lay outside the gene matches. Germline V gene sequence: CDR1 LGHNA, CDR2 YNFKEQ. The CDR3 has 19 amino acids. The CDR3 DNA follows: TGTGCCAGCAGCCAAGAGGGGCTAGCGGGAGGGCCTCCCCTCTACGAGCAGTACTTC. This gives the protein CASSQEGLAGGPPLYEQYF.

This clone showed up many times. This chain connects TRBV2 to TRBJ2-5; 12 bases fit TRBD2. The CDR3 totals 15 residues. The germline CDR1 and CDR2 sequences are SNHLY and FYNNEI. The V segment lost 8 bases and the J segment 4 bases; nucleotides outside the gene matches: 8. The CDR3 spells CASRETSGRSETQYF. The CDR3 DNA reads TGTGCCAGCCGAGAGACTAGCGGGAGATCAGAGACCCAGTACTTC.

V and J are TRBV25-1 and TRBJ1-2; D gene unclear. From germline, CDR1 is MGHDK and CDR2 SYGVNS. This CDR3 contains 16 residues. V lost 6 bases to trimming and J lost 1 base, with 18 bases between them. The CDR3 loop reads CASSRSTGNGNYGYTF. The CDR3 DNA follows: TGTGCCAGCAGCCGCAGCACCGGAAACGGTAACTATGGCTACACCTTC.

As for this clone: With a much larger clone just one base away, this may be a read error. This rearrangement joins TRBV28 to TRBJ2-3, with TRBD2 as a possible D gene (6 bases). The V end lost 4 bases, the J end lost 1 base, and 15 bases lay between the germline ends. Looked up from germline, CDR1 is MDHEN and CDR2 is SYDVKM. CDR3 length: 16 residues. CDR3: CASSSISGAGTDTQYF. CDR3 in DNA: TGTGCCAGCAGTTCCATATCGGGAGCGGGCACAGATACGCAGTATTTT.

This clone was detected a few times. The chain couples TRBV6-1 to TRBJ1-5; 7 nucleotides align to TRBD1. The CDR3 contains 13 residues. V was pared by 4 bases and J by 5 bases, with 2 bases of the junction left unmatched. Per germline, CDR1 MNHNS and CDR2 SASEGT. The DNA of the CDR3 is TGTGCCAGCAGTGGACAGGGAGATCAGCCCCAGCATTTT. This translates into CASSGQGDQPQHF.

This clone was detected many times. J is TRBJ2-2 and V is TRBV19, with 11 positions matching TRBD1. This CDR3 is built from 18 residues. V was pared by 7 bases and J by 5 bases, with 15 bases of the junction left unmatched. CDR1 LNHDA and CDR2 SQIVND come from the germline V gene (reference sequence). CDR3 sequence reads: CASTYLSGGTGGTGELFF. DNA of the CDR3: TGTGCCAGTACTTACCTCTCTGGAGGGACAGGGGGTACCGGGGAGCTGTTTTTT. The complete variable domain, with remaining parts taken from reference TRBV19 and TRBJ2-2, reads DGGITQSPKYLFRKEGQNVTLSCEQNLNHDAMYWYRQDPGQGLRLIYYSQIVNDFQKGDIAEGYSVSREKKESFPLTVTSAQKNPTAFYLCASTYLSGGTGGTGELFFGEGSRLTVL.

This clone was detected only once. A much larger clone differs from this one at a single base, so this may be a read error. The same CDR3 is also encoded by other DNA sequences in this sample. The J gene is TRBJ1-1, the V gene TRBV5-5, with D perhaps TRBD1 (6 bases). Trimming cost V 4 bases and J 6 bases, with 19 bases left between them. The CDR3 loop spans 15 amino acids. CDR1 is SGHKS, CDR2 YYEKEE, per germline (reference sequence). CDR3 coding DNA: TGTGCCAGCAGCAGAGGGGCCTCTTACAGGGCTGAAGCTTTCTTT. Its protein is CASSRGASYRAEAFF.

This clone appeared many times. The chain joins TRBV30 to TRBJ2-3; 9 bases are a match to TRBD2. The CDR3 has 16 residues. The V gene end was trimmed by 4 bases and the J gene end by 0 bases; junction bases not matched to a gene: 8. From germline, CDR1 is GTSNPN and CDR2 SVGIG (reference sequence). The CDR3 here is CAWTSGGRGSTDTQYF. CDR3 DNA sequence: TGTGCCTGGACCTCGGGCGGGAGGGGAAGCACAGATACGCAGTATTTT.

Note on this clone: One junction end does not reproduce the germline sequence, and a read error may be involved. The chain couples TRBV24-1 to TRBJ2-3; TRBD1 matches at 10 bases. The CDR3 runs 16 residues. CDR1 KGHDR and CDR2 SFDVKD come from the germline V gene. In DNA form, the CDR3 reads TGTGCCACCCGTGATTCAGGGGACAGGGGCGGAGATACCCAGTATTTT. Its protein product is CATRDSGDRGGDTQYF.

This clone was picked up a small number of times. A much larger clone is a single base away; this may be a read error. The genes are TRBV7-9 and TRBJ1-1; D not certain. CDR1 and CDR2 (germline): SEHNR, FQNEAQ (reference sequence). V lost 5 bases and J 1 base, leaving 11 bases between the germline ends. The CDR3 covers 14 residues. The CDR3 DNA follows: TGTGCCAGCAGCGTCAAACAGACGAACACTGAAGCTTTCTTT. Protein product: CASSVKQTNTEAFF.

The V call is TRBV5-1, the J call TRBJ1-4, with D perhaps matching TRBD1 (6 bases). The CDR3 extends over 17 amino acids. With 3 bases removed from V and 0 bases from J, the gap between germline ends came to 15 bases. Per the germline V gene, CDR1 is SGHRS and CDR2 is YFSETQ. DNA for the CDR3: TGCGCCAGCAGCTACGACTGGACAGACACAACTAATGAAAAACTGTTTTTT. Its protein is CASSYDWTDTTNEKLFF.

V is TRBV11-2 and J is TRBJ1-6, with D perhaps matching TRBD1 (5 bases). The CDR3 runs to 15 residues. V lost 1 base and J lost 7, with 11 bases in between. Germline CDR1 is SGHAT and CDR2 is FQNNGV. The CDR3 sequence: CASSLGGVGNSPLHF. The CDR3 bases are TGTGCCAGCAGCTTAGGGGGGGTAGGGAATTCACCCCTCCACTTT.

This clone was picked up many times. The chain uses TRBV10-2 and TRBJ1-1; D gene ambiguous. The length of the CDR3 is 13 residues. The germline V gene encodes CDR1 WSHSY and CDR2 SAAADI. Trimming took 10 bases from V and 0 from J, leaving 12 bases between them. The CDR3 sequence: CAIQGNLNTEAFF. The CDR3 DNA reads as TGCGCCATCCAAGGAAACTTGAACACTGAAGCTTTCTTT.

The chain is built from TRBV7-9 and TRBJ2-2, with D unclear. The length of the CDR3 is 14 residues. V was shortened by 5 bases and J by 3 bases, with 10 bases between the two germline ends. The germline CDR1 and CDR2 sequences are SEHNR and FQNEAQ (reference sequence). The CDR3: CASSPTPYTGELFF. DNA for the CDR3: TGTGCCAGCAGCCCGACGCCCTACACCGGGGAGCTGTTTTTT.

Ten or more counts support this clone. The V gene is TRBV4-1, the J gene TRBJ2-5; no firm D call. This CDR3 has 14 residues. Trimming left V 1 base short and J 5 bases short, with 11 bases between. Germline-derived CDR1 and CDR2 are MGHRA and YSYEKL. The CDR3 DNA reads TGCGCCAGCAGCCAAGTCACGCCTCGGGAGACCCAGTACTTC. It is translated as CASSQVTPRETQYF.